Shown below are 10 T cell receptor beta chains from a single sample sequenced in a study of T cells in Graves' hyperthyroidism and ophthalmopathy (dated by TCRdb to about 2019). Libraries came from multiplex PCR. For sequencing, an Illumina HiSeq 2000 was employed. Amplification of TCR beta CDR3 regions was carried out from RNA transcripts. The TCR CDR3 was subjected to a first round of RT-PCR using the HTBI primer set and the Qiagen OneStep RT-PCR kit. TCRdb handled the public reads itself, with Q25 trimming in fastp and clone calling in MiXCR, and kept productive beta chains. Identical CDR3 protein sequences are pooled into one entry, listed with their most common genes and DNA. The sample yields a few hundred thousand distinct CDR3 sequences; around a sixth were counted once. Jointly, the top ten make up around 7.5% of the sample. The sequencing sample was made of blood. All receptors come from a woman in her 30s with Graves' hyperthyroidism.

In its sample, this clonotype was seen many times. This sequence joins TRBV6-1 and TRBJ1-1; TRBD1 aligns across 11 bases. Germline loops: CDR1 MNHNS, CDR2 SASEGT. CDR3 size: 14 residues. After removal of 7 bases from V and 3 bases from J, the junction contained 4 bases not matched to a gene. The CDR3 coding sequence is TGTGCCAGCAATGGACAGGGGGCGGACACTGAAGCTTTCTTT. Translated, it gives CASNGQGADTEAFF.

This chain uses TRBV24-1 with TRBJ2-5; no firm D call. V dropped 4 bases and J dropped 5 bases, with 13 bases sitting between them. CDR1 and CDR2 from the germline V gene are KGHDR and SFDVKD. This CDR3 contains 14 residues. CDR3 protein: CATSDPALGETQYF. CDR3 coding DNA: TGTGCCACCAGTGACCCGGCCCTGGGGGAGACCCAGTACTTC.

This clonotype was detected many times. V gene TRBV6-6 combines with J gene TRBJ2-3; 7 bases map to TRBD2. Germline CDR1 and CDR2: MNHNY and SVGAGI (reference sequence). The CDR3 consists of 16 residues. The junction had 3 bases not matched to a gene; V was cut back by 0 bases and J by 0 bases. The CDR3 DNA sequence: TGTGCCAGCAGTTACTCCGGGGGGTCTAGCACAGATACGCAGTATTTT. It is translated as CASSYSGGSSTDTQYF.

The chain combines TRBV2 with TRBJ2-3, with 15 bases lining up with TRBD2. The junction had 10 bases not matched to a gene; V was cut back by 6 bases and J by 3 bases. CDR3 length: 18 amino acids. CDR1 SNHLY and CDR2 FYNNEI come from the germline V gene. This CDR3 is CASSEKGLAGGRTDTQYF. The CDR3 nucleotides read TGTGCCAGCAGCGAGAAAGGACTAGCGGGAGGGCGGACAGATACGCAGTATTTT. The entire variable domain, with the rest obtained from reference TRBV2 and TRBJ2-3, is as follows: EPEVTQTPSHQVTQMGQEVILRCVPISNHLYFYWYRQILGQKVEFLVSFYNNEISEKSEIFDDQFSVERPDGSNFTLKIRSTKLEDSAMYFCASSEKGLAGGRTDTQYFGPGTRLTVL.

This clonotype was seen repeatedly, ten times or more. The chain combines TRBV7-9 with TRBJ2-7; 7 nucleotides line up with TRBD2. The CDR3 has 16 residues. Germline CDR1 and CDR2: SEHNR and FQNEAQ (reference sequence). The V segment lost 4 bases and the J segment 3 bases; nucleotides outside the gene matches: 12. The CDR3 sequence is CASSSLRGRAFYEQYF. CDR3 sequence (DNA): TGTGCCAGCAGCTCCCTGCGCGGGAGAGCCTTCTACGAGCAGTACTTC. The full variable domain, with the rest looked up from reference TRBV7-9 and TRBJ2-7, is DTGVSQNPRHKITKRGQNVTFRCDPISEHNRLYWYRQTLGQGPEFLTYFQNEAQLEKSRLLSDRFSAERPKGSFSTLEIQRTEQGDSAMYLCASSSLRGRAFYEQYFGPGTRLTVT.

This clonotype was detected a few times. The V call is TRBV10-3, the J call TRBJ1-1; D unclear. The CDR3 totals 13 residues. The V and J ends lost 7 bases and 4 bases respectively, with 13 bases between them. Germline V gene data show CDR1 as ENHRY and CDR2 as SYGVKD. CDR3 protein: CAITDGDFTEAFF. The DNA for the CDR3 is TGTGCCATCACAGATGGGGATTTCACTGAAGCTTTCTTT.

Details on this clonotype: It may be a read error: a sequence one base away is much more abundant. The CDR3, as DNA: TGTGCCAGCAGCTTAGTGGTCGACAATGAGCAGTTCTTC. Translation: CASSLVVDNEQFF. J is TRBJ2-1 and V is TRBV11-3; D uncertain. Trimming left V 1 base short and J 5 bases short, with 6 bases between. This CDR3 has 13 amino acids. Germline assignment: CDR1 SGHNT and CDR2 YENEEA.

This clonotype came up many times. V usage is TRBV28 and J usage is TRBJ2-2; D might be TRBD2 (5 bases). Germline V gives CDR1 MDHEN, CDR2 SYDVKM. V lost 7 bases and J 5 bases, leaving 14 bases between the germline ends. CDR3 length: 14 amino acids. This CDR3 is CASNFAGQTGELFF. CDR3 sequence (DNA): TGTGCCAGCAACTTTGCGGGTCAGACCGGGGAGCTGTTTTTT.

This clonotype has more than one count but fewer than ten. A single base separates this from a much larger clone, so it may be a read error. This chain links TRBV11-2 with TRBJ2-3; D may correspond to TRBD1 or TRBD2 (5 bases each). The CDR3 loop spans 13 amino acids. CDR1 and CDR2 (germline): SGHAT, FQNNGV. The CDR3 region is CASRFGGADAQYF. CDR3 nucleotide sequence: TGTGCCAGCAGATTTGGGGGAGCAGATGCGCAGTATTTT. Filled out from reference TRBV11-2 and TRBJ2-3, the complete variable domain reads EAGVAQSPRYKIIEKRQSVAFWCNPISGHATLYWYQQILGQGPKLLIQFQNNGVVDDSQLPKDRFSAERLKGVDSTLKIQPAKLEDSAVYLCASRFGGADAQYFGPGTRLTVL.

Concerning this clonotype: Possible read error: a much larger clone is one base away. The gene calls are TRBV5-5 and TRBJ2-5; 7 nucleotides agree with TRBD2. CDR3 length equals 15 residues. V trimming: 4 bases; J trimming: 5 bases; junction bases outside the gene matches: 11. Germline V gene sequence: CDR1 SGHKS, CDR2 YYEKEE (reference sequence). The DNA of the CDR3 is TGTGCCAGCAGCCCGGGGGGAGGGCCTGAGGAGACCCAGTACTTC. It translates to CASSPGGGPEETQYF.